The clone carrying this TCR beta chain appeared once. The antigen remains unidentified. This entry is derived from a study of cytotoxic CD8 clonotypes in ibrutinib-treated CLL. As for the study in general: In all, more than 10 patients were relapsed/refractory, approximately 15 were treatment-naive and fewer than 18 were IGHV unmutated. The study, taken as a whole, reports: Circulating CD8+ T-cell counts were tracked by baseline clonality, which exceeded that of age-matched healthy donors. The study found public clonotypes uncommon, contracting or stable on treatment.

This CDR3 has 16 amino acids. Germline CDR1 SGHNT, CDR2 YYREEE (reference sequence). Trimming removed 5 bases from V and 3 bases from J, with 18 bases in between. Profiled with immunoSEQ multiplex PCR; TCRdb holds only in-frame clones, not every one. Of 150,000 or so clones in the sample, 80% are singletons; the top ten hold 7.5% to 8%. This sample comprised PBMCs, obtained after 36 months of ibrutinib treatment. The chain joins TRBV5-4 to TRBJ2-1; D is perhaps TRBD1 (7 bases). The receptor was derived from a human donor with chronic lymphocytic leukemia. The CDR3 DNA follows: TGTGCCAGCAGTCCCTCCCAGGGGGGCTTCTACAATGAGCAGTTCTTC. It specifies CASSPSQGGFYNEQFF.